The text below deals with one TCR beta chain. The antigen is not known. The CDR3 loop spans 15 amino acids. The germline V and J ends were trimmed by 2 bases and 2 bases, with 10 bases remaining between them. Looked up from germline, CDR1 is MDHEN and CDR2 is SYDVKM. Quantitative 5'-RACE with molecular barcodes generated TCR beta libraries. In TCRdb, the 5' RACE reads were re-called with MiXCR into one record per CDR3 protein. The table lists hundreds of thousands of distinct CDR3 sequences, around 16% of them singletons. This sample is part of a study of CD8 T cells in ankylosing spondylitis. Study-wide findings and caveats: Relatively rare in peripheral blood, disease-linked clones were also CD8+. Some of the motif variants had earlier been found in reactive arthritis patients' fluid and blood. Reported data indicate significant enrichment of disease-linked clones within matched ankylosing spondylitis synovial fluid. What appeared characteristic of ankylosing spondylitis blood was a TCR beta motif of eight highly homologous variants.

The receptor's source is a male donor with ankylosing spondylitis. Specimen: blood, either unsorted or a sorted T cell fraction (not recorded which). The rearrangement joins TRBV28 to TRBJ2-4; D unresolved. The CDR3 reads CASSLHVGSKNIQYF. The CDR3 region has the DNA TGTGCCAGCAGTTTACATGTGGGTTCCAAAAACATTCAGTACTTC.